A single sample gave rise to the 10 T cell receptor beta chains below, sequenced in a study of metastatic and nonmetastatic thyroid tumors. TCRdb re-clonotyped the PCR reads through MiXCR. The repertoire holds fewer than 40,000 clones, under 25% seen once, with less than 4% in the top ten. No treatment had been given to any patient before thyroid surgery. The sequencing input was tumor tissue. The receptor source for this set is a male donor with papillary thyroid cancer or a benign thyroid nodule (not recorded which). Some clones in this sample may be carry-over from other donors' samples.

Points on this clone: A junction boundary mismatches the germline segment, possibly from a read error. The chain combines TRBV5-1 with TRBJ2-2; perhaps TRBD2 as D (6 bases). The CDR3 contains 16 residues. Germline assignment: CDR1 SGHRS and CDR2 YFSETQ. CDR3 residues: CASILVRGTNTGELFF. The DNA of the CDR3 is TGCGCCAGCATCTTGGTACGCGGGACGAACACCGGGGAGCTGTTTTTT. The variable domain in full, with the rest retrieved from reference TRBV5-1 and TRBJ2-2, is KAGVTQTPRYLIKTRGQQVTLSCSPISGHRSVSWYQQTPGQGLQFLFEYFSETQRNKGNFPGRFSGRQFSNSRSEMNVSTLELGDSALYLCASILVRGTNTGELFFGEGSRLTVL.

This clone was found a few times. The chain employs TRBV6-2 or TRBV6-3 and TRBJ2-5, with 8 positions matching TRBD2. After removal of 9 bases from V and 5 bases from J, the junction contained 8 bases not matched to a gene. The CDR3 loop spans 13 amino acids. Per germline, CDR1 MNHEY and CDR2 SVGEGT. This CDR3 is CASRGGFFETQYF. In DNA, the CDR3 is TGTGCCAGTCGGGGGGGCTTCTTTGAGACCCAGTACTTC.

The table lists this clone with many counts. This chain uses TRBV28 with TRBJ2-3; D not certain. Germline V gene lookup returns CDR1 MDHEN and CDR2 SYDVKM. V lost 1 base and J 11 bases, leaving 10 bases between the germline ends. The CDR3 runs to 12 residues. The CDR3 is CASSLFPREQYF. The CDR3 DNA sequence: TGTGCCAGCAGTTTATTTCCTAGAGAGCAGTATTTT.

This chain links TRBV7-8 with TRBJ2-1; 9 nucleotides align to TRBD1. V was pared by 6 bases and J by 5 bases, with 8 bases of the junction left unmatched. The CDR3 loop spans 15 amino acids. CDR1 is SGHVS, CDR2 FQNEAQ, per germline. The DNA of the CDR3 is TGTGCCAGCAGATTAACAGGGGGCGAGCACAATGAGCAGTTCTTC. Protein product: CASRLTGGEHNEQFF.

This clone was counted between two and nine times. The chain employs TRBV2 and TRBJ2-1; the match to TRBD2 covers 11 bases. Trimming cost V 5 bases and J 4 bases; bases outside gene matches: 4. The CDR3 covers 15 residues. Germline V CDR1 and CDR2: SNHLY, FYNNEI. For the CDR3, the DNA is TGTGCCAGCAGTCGACTAGCGGGAACATACAATGAGCAGTTCTTC. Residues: CASSRLAGTYNEQFF.

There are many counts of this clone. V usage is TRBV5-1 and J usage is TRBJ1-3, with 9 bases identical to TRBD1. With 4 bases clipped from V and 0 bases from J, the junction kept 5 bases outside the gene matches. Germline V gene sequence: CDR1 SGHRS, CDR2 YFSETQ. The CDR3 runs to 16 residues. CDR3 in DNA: TGCGCCAGCAGCCAGACAGGGGGAGGCTCTGGAAACACCATATATTTT. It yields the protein CASSQTGGGSGNTIYF.

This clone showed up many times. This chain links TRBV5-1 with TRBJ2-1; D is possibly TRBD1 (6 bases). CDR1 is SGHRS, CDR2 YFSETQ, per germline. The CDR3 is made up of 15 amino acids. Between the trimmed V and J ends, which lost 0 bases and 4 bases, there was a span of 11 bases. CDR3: CASSLGAGEYNEQFF. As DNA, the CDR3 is TGCGCCAGCAGCTTGGGCGCAGGGGAGTACAATGAGCAGTTCTTC.

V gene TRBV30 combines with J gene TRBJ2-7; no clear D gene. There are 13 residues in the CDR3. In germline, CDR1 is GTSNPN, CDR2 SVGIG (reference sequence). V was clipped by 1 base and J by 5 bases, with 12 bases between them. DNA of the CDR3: TGTGCCTGGAGTGAGGGCACCTGTAACGAGCAGTACTTC. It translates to CAWSEGTCNEQYF.

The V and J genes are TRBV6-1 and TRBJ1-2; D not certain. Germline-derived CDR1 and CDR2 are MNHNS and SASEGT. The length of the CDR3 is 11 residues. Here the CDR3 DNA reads TGTGCGACCTCTGTGGGCTATGGCTACACCTTC. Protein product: CATSVGYGYTF.

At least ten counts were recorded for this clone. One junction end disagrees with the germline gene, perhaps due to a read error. The CDR3 here is CASSLRGSIPYEQHF. DNA of the CDR3: TGTGCCAGCAGTTTACGCGGGAGTATCCCCTACGAGCAGCACTTC. The rearrangement links TRBV6-2 or TRBV6-3 to TRBJ2-7; 7 positions agree with TRBD2. The V gene's germline CDR1 is MNHEY and CDR2 SVGEGT. CDR3 length: 15 amino acids.